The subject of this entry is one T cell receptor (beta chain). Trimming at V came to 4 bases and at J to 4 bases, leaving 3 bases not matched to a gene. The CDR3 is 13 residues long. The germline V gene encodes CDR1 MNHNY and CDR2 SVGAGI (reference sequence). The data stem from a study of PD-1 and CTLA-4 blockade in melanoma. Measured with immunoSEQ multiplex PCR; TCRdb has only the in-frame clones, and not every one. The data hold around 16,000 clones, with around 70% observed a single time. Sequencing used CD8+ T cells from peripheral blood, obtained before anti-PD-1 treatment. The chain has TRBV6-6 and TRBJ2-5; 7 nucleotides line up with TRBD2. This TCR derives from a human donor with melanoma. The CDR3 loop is CASSFREAETQYF. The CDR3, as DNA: TGTGCCAGCAGTTTCCGGGAGGCAGAGACCCAGTACTTC.